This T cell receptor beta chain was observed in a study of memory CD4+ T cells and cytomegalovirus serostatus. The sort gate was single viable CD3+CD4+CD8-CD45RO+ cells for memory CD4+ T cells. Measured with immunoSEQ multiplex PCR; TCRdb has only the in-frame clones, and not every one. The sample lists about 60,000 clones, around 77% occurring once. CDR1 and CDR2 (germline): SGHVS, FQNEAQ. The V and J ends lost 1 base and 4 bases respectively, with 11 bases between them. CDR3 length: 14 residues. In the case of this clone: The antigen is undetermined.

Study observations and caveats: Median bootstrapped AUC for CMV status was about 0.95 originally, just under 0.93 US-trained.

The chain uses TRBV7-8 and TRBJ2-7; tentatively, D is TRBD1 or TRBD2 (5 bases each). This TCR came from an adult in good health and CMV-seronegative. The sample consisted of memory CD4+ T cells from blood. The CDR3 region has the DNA TGTGCCAGCAGCTTAGAATTGGGGGTTTACGAGCAGTACTTC. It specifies CASSLELGVYEQYF.